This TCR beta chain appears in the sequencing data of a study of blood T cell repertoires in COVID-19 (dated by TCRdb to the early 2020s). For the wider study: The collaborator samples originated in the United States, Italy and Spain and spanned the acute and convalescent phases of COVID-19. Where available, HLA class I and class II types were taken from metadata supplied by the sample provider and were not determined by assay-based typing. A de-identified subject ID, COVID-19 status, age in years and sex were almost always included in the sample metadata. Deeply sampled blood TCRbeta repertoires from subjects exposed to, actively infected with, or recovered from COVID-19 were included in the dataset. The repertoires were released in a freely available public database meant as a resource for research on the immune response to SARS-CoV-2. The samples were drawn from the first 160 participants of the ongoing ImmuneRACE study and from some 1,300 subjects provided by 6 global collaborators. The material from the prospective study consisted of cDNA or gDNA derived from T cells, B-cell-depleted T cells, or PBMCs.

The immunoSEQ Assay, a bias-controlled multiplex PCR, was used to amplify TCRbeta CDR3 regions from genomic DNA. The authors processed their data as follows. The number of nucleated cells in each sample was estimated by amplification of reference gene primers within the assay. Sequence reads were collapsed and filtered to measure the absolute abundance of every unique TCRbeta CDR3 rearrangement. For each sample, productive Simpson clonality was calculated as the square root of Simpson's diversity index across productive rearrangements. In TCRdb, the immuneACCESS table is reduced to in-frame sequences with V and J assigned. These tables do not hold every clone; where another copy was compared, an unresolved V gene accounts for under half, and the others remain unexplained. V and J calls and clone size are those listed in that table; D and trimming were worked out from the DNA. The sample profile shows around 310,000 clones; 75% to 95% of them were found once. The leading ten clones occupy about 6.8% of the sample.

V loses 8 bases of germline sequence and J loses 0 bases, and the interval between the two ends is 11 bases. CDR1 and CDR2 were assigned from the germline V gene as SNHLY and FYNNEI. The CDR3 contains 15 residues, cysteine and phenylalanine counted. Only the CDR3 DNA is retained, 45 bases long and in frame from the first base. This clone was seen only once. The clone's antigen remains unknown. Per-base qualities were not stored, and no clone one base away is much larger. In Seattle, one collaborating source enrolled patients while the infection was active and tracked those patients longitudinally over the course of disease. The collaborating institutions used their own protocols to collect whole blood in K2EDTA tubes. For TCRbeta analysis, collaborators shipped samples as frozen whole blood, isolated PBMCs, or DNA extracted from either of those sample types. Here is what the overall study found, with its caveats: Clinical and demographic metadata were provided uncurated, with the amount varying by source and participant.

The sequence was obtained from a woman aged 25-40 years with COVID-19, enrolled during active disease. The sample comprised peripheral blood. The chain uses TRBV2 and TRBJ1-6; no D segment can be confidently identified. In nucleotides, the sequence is TGTGCCAGCCGTAGACTGAGCTCCTATAATTCACCCCTCCACTTT. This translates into CASRRLSSYNSPLHF.